What follows are 25 T cell receptor beta chains derived from one specimen sequenced in a study of blood T cell repertoires in COVID-19. Measured with immunoSEQ multiplex PCR; TCRdb has only the in-frame clones, and not every one. The sample yields 200,000 to 250,000 clones, almost 90% seen once. The sequenced material came from peripheral blood. The receptors here all came from a woman aged 55-70 years with acute or convalescent COVID-19.

This chain links TRBV28 with TRBJ2-1; unclear D gene. The CDR3 covers 11 residues. Between the trimmed V and J ends, which lost 2 bases and 10 bases, there was a span of 6 bases. CDR1 is MDHEN, CDR2 SYDVKM, per germline. The CDR3 DNA is TGTGCCAGCAGTTTAGTTCGGGAGCAGTTCTTC. Translating it yields CASSLVREQFF.

The genes are TRBV30 and TRBJ1-2; D gene uncertain. CDR1 and CDR2 from the germline V gene are GTSNPN and SVGIG (reference sequence). This CDR3 contains 12 residues. Trimming stripped 0 bases from V and 7 bases from J, with 9 bases between. CDR3 DNA sequence: TGTGCCTGGAGTGTAATGCACAGTGGCTACACCTTC. Residues: CAWSVMHSGYTF.

The J gene is TRBJ1-1, the V gene TRBV21-1. TRBV21-1 is flagged as a pseudogene. CDR3 length: 13 amino acids. The DNA of the CDR3 is TGTGCCAGCACCTTTCGGGGGGACACTGAAGCTTTCTTT. Its protein product is CASTFRGDTEAFF.

This clone was observed a single time. This chain joins TRBV19 and TRBJ1-2, with D uncertain. The CDR3 is made up of 16 amino acids. CDR1 and CDR2 (germline): LNHDA, SQIVND (reference sequence). Trimming removed 7 bases from V and 3 bases from J, with 21 bases in between. CDR3 sequence: CASTNTARRLDYGYTF. The CDR3 nucleotides read TGTGCCAGTACTAACACAGCTAGGAGGTTGGACTATGGCTACACCTTC.

The CDR3 region has the DNA TGTGCCAGCAGCTACGGACAGCAGAACACTGAAGCTTTCTTT. Residues: CASSYGQQNTEAFF. V gene TRBV5-4 combines with J gene TRBJ1-1, with D perhaps TRBD1 (6 bases). V dropped 3 bases and J dropped 1 base, with 10 bases sitting between them. From germline, CDR1 is SGHNT and CDR2 YYREEE (reference sequence). The CDR3 is 14 residues long.

This clone was seen a handful of times. The chain carries TRBV15 and TRBJ1-3; maybe TRBD1 (5 bases). The CDR3 extends over 14 amino acids. Trimming left V 3 bases short and J 1 base short, with 7 bases between. Germline V gene data show CDR1 as LNHNV and CDR2 as YYDKDF (reference sequence). The CDR3 loop reads CATSSGGSGNTIYF. The CDR3 DNA sequence: TGTGCCACCAGCAGCGGGGGGTCTGGAAACACCATATATTTT.

V is TRBV3-1 (or the pseudogene TRBV3-2) and J is TRBJ1-6; 9 bases map to TRBD1. J was trimmed by 8 bases and V by 4 bases; bases with no gene match: 15. The V gene's germline CDR1 is LGHDT and CDR2 YNNKEL (reference sequence). The CDR3 contains 18 residues. CDR3 sequence: CASSLLLDGTGRYSPLHF. The CDR3 DNA sequence: TGTGCCAGCAGCCTATTACTTGACGGGACAGGGCGGTATTCACCCCTCCACTTT.

The genes are TRBV21-1 and TRBJ2-5; the table's D call, TRBD1, was not checked against the DNA. TRBV21-1 is given as a pseudogene. The CDR3 is 17 amino acids. The CDR3 protein is CASSSPGPQIKQETQYF. CDR3 DNA sequence: TGTGCCAGCAGCTCCCCAGGTCCGCAGATAAAACAAGAGACCCAGTACTTC.

In DNA, the CDR3 is TGTGCCAGCAGCTCTGGACACTTCACAGATACGCAGTATTTT. Protein sequence: CASSSGHFTDTQYF. The chain has TRBV5-6 and TRBJ2-3, with D possibly being TRBD1 (5 bases). CDR1 SGHDT and CDR2 YYEEEE come from the germline V gene. Trimming left V 3 bases short and J 2 bases short, with 10 bases between. The length of the CDR3 is 14 residues.

This chain connects TRBV11-2 to TRBJ1-1; the D gene is possibly TRBD1 (6 bases). Germline V lookup: CDR1 SGHAT, CDR2 FQNNGV. V was shortened by 1 base and J by 3 bases, with 15 bases between the two germline ends. The CDR3 runs 16 residues. The CDR3 DNA follows: TGTGCCAGCAGCTTAGGCAGGGGTGGGAAGTACACTGAAGCTTTCTTT. Protein: CASSLGRGGKYTEAFF.

To note about this clone: Other DNA sequences of this sample code for an identical CDR3. This chain uses TRBV9 with TRBJ1-1; no clear D gene. The CDR3 has 13 residues. V shed 0 bases and J shed 0 bases, with 3 bases lying between them. CDR1 is SGDLS and CDR2 is YYNGEE in the germline V gene. CDR3 bases: TGTGCCAGCAGCGTAGCAGTGAACACTGAAGCTTTCTTT. This codes for CASSVAVNTEAFF.

The CDR3, as DNA: TGCGCCAGCAGCCCCGGACAGGGGGGCAATCAGCCCCAGCATTTT. Its protein is CASSPGQGGNQPQHF. The chain uses TRBV5-1 and TRBJ1-5, with 10 nucleotides matching TRBD1. This CDR3 has 15 residues. Germline CDR1 reads SGHRS; CDR2 reads YFSETQ. V lost 4 bases, J lost 2 bases, and 3 bases stayed unmatched.

DNA of the CDR3: TGTGCCAGCAGTACCTCAGGGGGCACTGAAGCTTTCTTT. This sequence encodes CASSTSGGTEAFF. The chain links TRBV12-3 or TRBV12-4 to TRBJ1-1; 7 bases align to TRBD1. The CDR3 is made up of 13 amino acids. V trimming: 5 bases; J trimming: 4 bases; junction bases outside the gene matches: 4.

This chain connects TRBV7-2 to TRBJ2-7, with D possibly TRBD2 on 6 matching bases. Between the trimmed V and J ends, which lost 0 bases and 2 bases, there was a span of 8 bases. This CDR3 has 14 amino acids. Germline V gives CDR1 SGHTA, CDR2 FQGNSA. The CDR3 region is CASSLAGGAYEQYF. In DNA, the CDR3 is TGTGCCAGCAGCTTAGCCGGGGGTGCCTACGAGCAGTACTTC.

The chain combines TRBV6-5 with TRBJ1-1; 8 bases map to TRBD1. Per the germline V gene, CDR1 is MNHEY and CDR2 is SVGAGI. There are 15 residues in the CDR3. Losses at the gene ends were 2 bases for V and 5 bases for J; bases not matched to a gene: 7. As DNA, the CDR3 is TGTGCCAGCAGTTACCGCAGGACAGGGAATACTGAAGCTTTCTTT. Protein product: CASSYRRTGNTEAFF.

This clone came up once. The V gene is TRBV19, the J gene TRBJ1-5; D is possibly TRBD1 (6 bases). Germline-derived CDR1 and CDR2 are LNHDA and SQIVND (reference sequence). The CDR3 consists of 13 residues. Trimming removed 6 bases at V and 1 base at J, with 7 bases between. Here the CDR3 DNA reads TGTGCCAGTAGGGGGGCAAGCAATCAGCCCCAGCATTTT. Encoded protein: CASRGASNQPQHF.

This CDR3 reads CASSLGGYGYTF. Here the CDR3 DNA reads TGTGCCAGCAGCTTAGGAGGATATGGCTACACCTTC. This sequence joins TRBV7-2 and TRBJ1-2; D remains ambiguous. Looked up from germline, CDR1 is SGHTA and CDR2 is FQGNSA. The CDR3 runs to 12 residues. Trimming pared 1 base from V and 5 bases from J, leaving 5 bases between.

The genes are TRBV5-4 and TRBJ1-2; the match to TRBD1 covers 9 bases. The length of the CDR3 is 14 residues. The trim removed 4 bases at V and 4 bases at J, leaving 5 bases unmatched. The V gene's germline CDR1 is SGHNT and CDR2 YYREEE (reference sequence). The CDR3 loop reads CASSPGQGGYGYTF. The CDR3 region has the DNA TGTGCCAGCAGCCCGGGACAGGGTGGCTATGGCTACACCTTC.

CDR3 protein: CASSPSSGGSYNEQFF. The CDR3 coding sequence is TGTGCCAGCTCACCATCTAGCGGAGGCTCCTACAATGAGCAGTTCTTC. This rearrangement joins TRBV18 to TRBJ2-1; 7 bases agree with TRBD2. Trimming took 2 bases from V and 0 from J; bases not matched to a gene: 4. Germline loops: CDR1 KGHSH, CDR2 LQKENI. The CDR3 runs to 16 residues.

Points on this clone: At the DNA level, this CDR3 is encoded by other sequences in the same sample as well. The chain recombines TRBV5-1 with TRBJ1-3; D is possibly TRBD1 (6 bases). The CDR3 extends over 14 amino acids. Germline loops: CDR1 SGHRS, CDR2 YFSETQ. Trimming pared 0 bases from V and 2 bases from J, leaving 6 bases between. The CDR3 sequence is CASSLDRAGNTIYF. In DNA form, the CDR3 reads TGCGCCAGCAGCTTGGACAGGGCTGGAAACACCATATATTTT.

This chain connects TRBV7-2 to TRBJ1-1; no reliable D call. This CDR3 region has 13 residues. Germline values: CDR1 SGHTA, CDR2 FQGNSA. V lost 5 bases and J 1 base, leaving 8 bases between the germline ends. In DNA form, the CDR3 reads TGTGCCAGCAGCCGATACAGGAACACTGAAGCTTTCTTT. Translation gives CASSRYRNTEAFF.

This chain uses TRBV18 with TRBJ1-5, with D unresolved. The CDR3 is 14 amino acids. V was cut by 2 bases and J by 0 bases, with 5 bases left in between. Looked up from germline, CDR1 is KGHSH and CDR2 is LQKENI. CDR3 bases: TGTGCCAGCTCACCAGCGCCTAGCAATCAGCCCCAGCATTTT. Encoded protein: CASSPAPSNQPQHF.

The chain links TRBV3-1 (or the pseudogene TRBV3-2) to TRBJ2-3; possible D gene TRBD2, 7 bases. CDR3 length: 16 amino acids. The germline V gene has CDR1 LGHDT and CDR2 YNNKEL (reference sequence). The V and J ends lost 4 bases and 5 bases respectively, with 19 bases between them. DNA for the CDR3: TGTGCCAGCAGCCCGACGCCTGGGGGCGGGGGAGATACGCAGTATTTT. It encodes CASSPTPGGGGDTQYF.

The chain recombines TRBV5-1 with TRBJ1-4, with D perhaps TRBD1 (6 bases). Germline-derived CDR1 and CDR2 are SGHRS and YFSETQ. Trimming shortened V by 2 bases and J by 4 bases, and 12 bases separated the two germline ends. This CDR3 spans 15 amino acids. Here the CDR3 reads CASSLFGTSNEKLFF. DNA of the CDR3: TGCGCCAGCAGCTTATTCGGGACAAGTAATGAAAAACTGTTTTTT.

The rearrangement links TRBV28 to TRBJ1-1, with 9 bases identical to TRBD1. This CDR3 comprises 15 residues. CDR1 is MDHEN, CDR2 SYDVKM, per germline. V shed 2 bases, J shed 4 bases, and the junction held 5 bases outside the gene matches. CDR3 sequence reads: CASSLGGQGSTEAFF. The CDR3 DNA sequence: TGTGCCAGCAGTTTAGGGGGACAGGGAAGCACTGAAGCTTTCTTT.